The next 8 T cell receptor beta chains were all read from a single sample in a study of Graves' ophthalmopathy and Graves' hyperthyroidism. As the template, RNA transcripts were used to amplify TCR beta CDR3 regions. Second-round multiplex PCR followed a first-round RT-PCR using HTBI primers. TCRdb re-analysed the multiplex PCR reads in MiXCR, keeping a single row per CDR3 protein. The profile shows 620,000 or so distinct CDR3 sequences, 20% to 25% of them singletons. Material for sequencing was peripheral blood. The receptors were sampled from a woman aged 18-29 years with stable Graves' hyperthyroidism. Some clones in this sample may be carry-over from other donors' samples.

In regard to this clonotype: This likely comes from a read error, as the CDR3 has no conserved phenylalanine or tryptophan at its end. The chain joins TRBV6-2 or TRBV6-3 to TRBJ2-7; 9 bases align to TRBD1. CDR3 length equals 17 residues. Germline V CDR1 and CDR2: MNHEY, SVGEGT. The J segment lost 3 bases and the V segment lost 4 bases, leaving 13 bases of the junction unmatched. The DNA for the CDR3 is TGTGCCAGCAGTTCACGGTGGACAGGGGAATTCCACTACGAGCAGTACTTG. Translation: CASSSRWTGEFHYEQYL.

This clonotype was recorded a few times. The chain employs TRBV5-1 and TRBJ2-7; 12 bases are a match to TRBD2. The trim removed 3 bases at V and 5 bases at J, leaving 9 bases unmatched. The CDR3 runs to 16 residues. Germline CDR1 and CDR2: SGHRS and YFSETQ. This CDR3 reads CASSSRALAGGNEQYF. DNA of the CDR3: TGCGCCAGCAGCTCCAGGGCCCTAGCGGGGGGGAACGAGCAGTACTTC.

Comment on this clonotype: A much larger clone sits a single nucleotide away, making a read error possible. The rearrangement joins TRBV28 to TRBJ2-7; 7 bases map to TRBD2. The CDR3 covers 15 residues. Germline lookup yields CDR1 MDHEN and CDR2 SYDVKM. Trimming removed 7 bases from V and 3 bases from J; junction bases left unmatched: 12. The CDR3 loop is CASTIAGNGDYEQYF. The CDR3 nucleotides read TGTGCCAGCACTATAGCGGGTAACGGGGACTACGAGCAGTACTTC.

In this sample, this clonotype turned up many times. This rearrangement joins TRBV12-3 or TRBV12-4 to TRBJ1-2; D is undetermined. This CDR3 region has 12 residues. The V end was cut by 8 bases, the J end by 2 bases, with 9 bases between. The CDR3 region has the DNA TGTGCCAGCCAGGAGGGCAACTATGGCTACACCTTC. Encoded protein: CASQEGNYGYTF.

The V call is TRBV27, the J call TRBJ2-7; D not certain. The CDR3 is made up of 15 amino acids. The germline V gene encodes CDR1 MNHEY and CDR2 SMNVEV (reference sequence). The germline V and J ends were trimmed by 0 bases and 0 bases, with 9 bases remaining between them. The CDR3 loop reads CASSLSIPSSYEQYF. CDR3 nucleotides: TGTGCCAGCAGTTTATCGATACCGAGCTCCTACGAGCAGTACTTC.

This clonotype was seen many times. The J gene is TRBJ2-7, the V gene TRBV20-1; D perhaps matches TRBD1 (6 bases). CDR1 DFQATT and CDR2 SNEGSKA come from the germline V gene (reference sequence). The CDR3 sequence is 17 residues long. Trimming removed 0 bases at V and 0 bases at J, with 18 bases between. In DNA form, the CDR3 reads TGCAGTGCTAGAGATCTATCCGGGACATGGAGCTCCTACGAGCAGTACTTC. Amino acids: CSARDLSGTWSSYEQYF.

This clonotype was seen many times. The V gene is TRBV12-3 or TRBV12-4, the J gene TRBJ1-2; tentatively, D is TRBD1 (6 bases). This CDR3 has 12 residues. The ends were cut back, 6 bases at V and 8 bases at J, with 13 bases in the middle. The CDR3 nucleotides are TGTGCCAGCAGCCCTTCCGACAGGGGCTACACCTTC. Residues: CASSPSDRGYTF.

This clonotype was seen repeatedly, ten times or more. This chain's CDR3 is CASSLTSGGFYEQYF. The CDR3 DNA follows: TGTGCCAGCAGTCTGACTAGCGGAGGGTTCTACGAGCAGTACTTC. The gene calls are TRBV6-1 and TRBJ2-7; 9 nucleotides align to TRBD2. From germline, CDR1 is MNHNS and CDR2 SASEGT. The CDR3 sequence is 15 residues long. V was clipped by 5 bases and J by 3 bases; unmatched bases: 8.